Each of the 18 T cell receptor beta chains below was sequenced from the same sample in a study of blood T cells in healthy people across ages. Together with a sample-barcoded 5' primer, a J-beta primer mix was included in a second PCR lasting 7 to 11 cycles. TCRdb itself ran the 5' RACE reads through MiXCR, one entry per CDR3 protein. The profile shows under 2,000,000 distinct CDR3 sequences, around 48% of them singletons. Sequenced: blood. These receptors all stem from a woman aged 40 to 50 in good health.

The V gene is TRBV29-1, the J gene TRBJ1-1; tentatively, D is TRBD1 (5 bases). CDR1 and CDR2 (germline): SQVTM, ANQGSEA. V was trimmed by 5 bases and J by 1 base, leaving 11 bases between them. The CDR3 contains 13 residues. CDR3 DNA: TGCAGCGTTCGCGGGGGTCCGAACACTGAAGCTTTCTTT. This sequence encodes CSVRGGPNTEAFF.

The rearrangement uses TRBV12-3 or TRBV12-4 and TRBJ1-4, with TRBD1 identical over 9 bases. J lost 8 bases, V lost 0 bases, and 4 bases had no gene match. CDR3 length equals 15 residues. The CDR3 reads CASSLAGTGSEKLFF. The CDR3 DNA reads TGTGCCAGCAGTTTAGCGGGGACAGGGTCCGAAAAACTGTTTTTT.

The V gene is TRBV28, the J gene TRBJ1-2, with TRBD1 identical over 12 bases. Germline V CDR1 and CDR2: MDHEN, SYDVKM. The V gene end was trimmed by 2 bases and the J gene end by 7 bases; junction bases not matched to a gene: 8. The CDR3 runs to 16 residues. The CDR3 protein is CASSLPLGQGAVGYTF. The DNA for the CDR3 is TGTGCCAGCAGTTTACCCCTGGGACAGGGGGCGGTTGGCTACACCTTC.

Here the CDR3 reads CASSYIMKETQYF. DNA for the CDR3: TGCGCCAGCAGCTATATAATGAAGGAGACCCAGTACTTC. The V and J genes are TRBV5-1 and TRBJ2-5; D unresolved. The germline CDR1 and CDR2 sequences are SGHRS and YFSETQ. This CDR3 has 13 residues. V was pared by 3 bases and J by 5 bases, with 11 bases between.

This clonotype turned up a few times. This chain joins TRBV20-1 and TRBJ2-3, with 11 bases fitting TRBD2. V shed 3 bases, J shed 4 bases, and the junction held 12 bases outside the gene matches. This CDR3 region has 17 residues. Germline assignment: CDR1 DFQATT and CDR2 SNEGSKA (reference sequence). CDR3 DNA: TGCAGTGCTAGCGCTCTGACTAGCGGGGTTCTCGCAGATACGCAGTATTTT. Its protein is CSASALTSGVLADTQYF.

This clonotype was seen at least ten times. Here the CDR3 DNA reads TGTGCCAGCAGTGAAGGGGGGGACTCCTACGAGCAGTACTTC. Residues: CASSEGGDSYEQYF. The chain is built from TRBV6-1 and TRBJ2-7; D is possibly TRBD2 (6 bases). CDR1 and CDR2 from the germline V gene are MNHNS and SASEGT. The CDR3 is 14 residues long. With 1 base removed from V and 0 bases from J, the gap between germline ends came to 7 bases.

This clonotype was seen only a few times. CDR3 bases: TGTGCCAGCAGCTCGGACCTGGATGAGCAGTTCTTC. Amino acids: CASSSDLDEQFF. V is TRBV7-8 and J is TRBJ2-1; D not certain. CDR3 length: 12 residues. V lost 4 bases to trimming and J lost 8 bases, with 9 bases between them. CDR1 and CDR2 (germline): SGHVS, FQNEAQ.

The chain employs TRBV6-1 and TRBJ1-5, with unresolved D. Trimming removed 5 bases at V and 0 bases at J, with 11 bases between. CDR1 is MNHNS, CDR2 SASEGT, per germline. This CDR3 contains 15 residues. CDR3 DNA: TGTGCCAGCAGTAATGCCGGCCATAGCAATCAGCCCCAGCATTTT. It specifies CASSNAGHSNQPQHF.

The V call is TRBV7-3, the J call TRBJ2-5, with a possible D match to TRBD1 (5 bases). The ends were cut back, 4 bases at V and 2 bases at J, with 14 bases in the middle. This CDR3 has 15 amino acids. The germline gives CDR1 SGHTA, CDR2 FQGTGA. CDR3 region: CASSSRLGVQETQYF. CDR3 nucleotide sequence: TGTGCCAGCAGCTCGCGCCTAGGGGTACAAGAGACCCAGTACTTC.

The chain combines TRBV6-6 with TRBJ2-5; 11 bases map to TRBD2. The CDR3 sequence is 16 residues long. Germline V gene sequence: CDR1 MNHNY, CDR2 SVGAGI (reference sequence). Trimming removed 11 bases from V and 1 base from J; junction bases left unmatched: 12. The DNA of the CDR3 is TGTGCCGCAACTACTAGCGGGGGCCTGGGCCAAGAGACCCAGTACTTC. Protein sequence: CAATTSGGLGQETQYF.

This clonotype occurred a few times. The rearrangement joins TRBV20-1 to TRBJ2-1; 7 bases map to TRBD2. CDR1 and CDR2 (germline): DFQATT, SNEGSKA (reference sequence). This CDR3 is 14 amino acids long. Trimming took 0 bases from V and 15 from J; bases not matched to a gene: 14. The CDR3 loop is CSARDPRDYLYPFF. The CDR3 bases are TGCAGTGCTAGAGACCCCCGGGACTATTTATATCCGTTCTTC.

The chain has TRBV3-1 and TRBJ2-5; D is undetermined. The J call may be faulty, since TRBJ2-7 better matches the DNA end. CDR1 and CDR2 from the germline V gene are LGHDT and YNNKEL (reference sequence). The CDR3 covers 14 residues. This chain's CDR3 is CASSPEARHYEQYF. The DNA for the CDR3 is TGTGCCAGCAGTCCCGAAGCTCGGCACTACGAGCAGTACTTC.

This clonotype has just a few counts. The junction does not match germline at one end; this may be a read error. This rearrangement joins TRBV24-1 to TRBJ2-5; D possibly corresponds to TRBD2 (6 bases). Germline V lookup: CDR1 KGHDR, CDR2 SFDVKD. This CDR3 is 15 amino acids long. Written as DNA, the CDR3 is TGTGCCACCAGTGATATAACCAATGGTCGGGAGACCCAGTATTTC. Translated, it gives CATSDITNGRETQYF.

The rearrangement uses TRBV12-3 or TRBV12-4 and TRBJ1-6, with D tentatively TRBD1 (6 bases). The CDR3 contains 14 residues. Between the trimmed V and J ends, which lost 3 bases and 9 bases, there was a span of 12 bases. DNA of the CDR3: TGTGCCAGCAGTTTCTCAACAGGGAGTTCACCCCTCCACTTT. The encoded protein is CASSFSTGSSPLHF.

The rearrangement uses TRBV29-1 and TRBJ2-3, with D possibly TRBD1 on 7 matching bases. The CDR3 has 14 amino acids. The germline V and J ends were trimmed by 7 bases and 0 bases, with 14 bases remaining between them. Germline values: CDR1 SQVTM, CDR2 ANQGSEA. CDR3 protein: CSGVQGTSTDTQYF. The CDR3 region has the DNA TGCAGCGGAGTACAGGGGACTAGCACAGATACGCAGTATTTT.

CDR3 in DNA: TGTGCCAGCAGCTTAGGCTCACTGAGCAATCAGCCCCAGCATTTT. Amino acids: CASSLGSLSNQPQHF. V usage is TRBV7-2 and J usage is TRBJ1-5; D is unresolved. Germline V gene data show CDR1 as SGHTA and CDR2 as FQGNSA. The CDR3 spans 15 residues. V was clipped by 1 base and J by 1 base, with 8 bases between them.

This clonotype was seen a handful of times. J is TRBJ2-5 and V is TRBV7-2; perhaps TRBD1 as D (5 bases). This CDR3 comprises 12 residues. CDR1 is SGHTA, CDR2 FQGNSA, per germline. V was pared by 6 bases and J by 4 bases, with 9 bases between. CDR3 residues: CASSPRVETQYF. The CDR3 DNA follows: TGTGCCAGCAGTCCCAGGGTAGAGACCCAGTACTTC.

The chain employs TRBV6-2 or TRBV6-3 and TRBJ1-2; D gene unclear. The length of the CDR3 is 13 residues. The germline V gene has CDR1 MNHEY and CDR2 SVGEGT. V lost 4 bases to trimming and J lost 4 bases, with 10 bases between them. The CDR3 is CASSSVAIYGYTF. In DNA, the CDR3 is TGTGCCAGCAGTTCAGTGGCCATCTATGGCTACACCTTC.